This T cell receptor (beta chain) was found in a study of T cell responses to AZD1222 COVID-19 vaccine. Study-level results: Repertoire sampling happened only post peak T cell response.

A remark on this clone: The antigen remains unidentified.

The germline CDR1 and CDR2 sequences are SQVTM and ANQGSEA. The CDR3 length is 13 residues. V shed 8 bases and J shed 2 bases, with 15 bases lying between them. Produced via immunoSEQ multiplex PCR; TCRdb's table is partial and in-frame only. The sample includes 100,000 to 150,000 clones, 80% to 90% of them seen just once. The chain joins TRBV29-1 to TRBJ1-1; possibly TRBD1 for D (6 bases). The clonotype comes from an adult in good health. This material consisted of peripheral blood, taken on day 0 of AZD1222 vaccination. CDR3 loop: CSSMQGTNTEAFF. For the CDR3, the DNA is TGCAGCTCTATGCAGGGGACCAACACTGAAGCTTTCTTT.